This TCR beta chain comes out of a study of blood T cell repertoires in COVID-19. The overall study: Sample material is recorded as cDNA or gDNA derived from T cells, B-cell-depleted T cells, or PBMCs.

The V gene lost 4 bases and the J gene lost 4 bases, with 8 bases spanning the gap. Germline loops: CDR1 SNHLY, CDR2 FYNNEI. The CDR3 extends over 13 amino acids. Original methodology: Amplified reference gene primers provided the basis for estimating nucleated cell counts. Assay: immunoSEQ multiplex PCR; the TCRdb copy retains only in-frame clones and omits some. The DNA gave D and trimming, while V, J and clone size come from that table. The sample holds around 100,000 clones, 70% to 90% seen once. This sequence originates from a man aged 40-55 years with acute or convalescent COVID-19. Sequenced: peripheral blood. The genes are TRBV2 and TRBJ1-5; D gene unclear. CDR3 sequence: CASSVGGNQPQHF. The CDR3 nucleotides read TGTGCCAGCAGTGTTGGCGGGAATCAGCCCCAGCATTTT.